Listed below are T cell receptor beta chains from one sample, sequenced in a study of blood T cells in healthy people across ages. TCRdb redid the calling of the 5' RACE reads with MiXCR, one entry per CDR3 protein. The table records around 940,000 distinct CDR3 sequences, roughly half of them present only once. Input material: blood. These receptors were taken from a woman aged 55-70 years in good health. Each CDR3 is given with its conserved first and last residue. D genes are given only for firm matches. Only some rows state a clone size, as once, few, many or a class for expanded clones.

cdr3_aa cdr3_nt j_call v_call d_call clone_size
CSVEGSSNYGYTF TGCAGCGTTGAAGGTAGCAGTAACTATGGCTACACCTTC TRBJ1-2 TRBV29-1 . once
CSAPLVLEQYF TGCAGTGCTCCCTTAGTCCTGGAGCAGTACTTC TRBJ2-4 TRBV20-1 . .
CASGSTGEHGYTF TGTGCCAGCGGTTCTACAGGGGAGCATGGCTACACCTTC TRBJ1-2 TRBV6-1 TRBD1 .
CASSESPGELFF TGTGCCAGCAGTGAATCCCCGGGGGAGCTGTTTTTT TRBJ2-2 TRBV25-1 . .
CASSFSGARAYEQYF TGTGCCAGCAGCTTTTCAGGGGCAAGGGCCTACGAGCAGTACTTC TRBJ2-7 TRBV7-2 . .
CSALSPGNEQFF TGCAGTGCTCTTAGTCCGGGAAATGAGCAGTTCTTC TRBJ2-1 TRBV20-1 . .
CASSPPAGTSRNEQFF TGTGCCAGCAGCCCTCCCGCCGGGACCTCTCGCAATGAGCAGTTCTTC TRBJ2-1 TRBV11-2 . .
CASSPGQGASHNSALHF TGTGCCAGCAGTCCAGGACAGGGGGCTTCTCATAATTCAGCCCTCCACTTT TRBJ1-6 TRBV27 TRBD1 .
CASALLPGGYNEQYF TGTGCCAGCGCCCTCTTACCCGGGGGTTACAATGAGCAGTACTTC TRBJ2-7 TRBV27 . .
CSAELAGGPSGANVLTF TGCAGTGCTGAACTAGCGGGAGGGCCTTCTGGGGCCAACGTCCTGACTTTC TRBJ2-6 TRBV20-1 TRBD2 few
CSASPSGTSGSELIGTDTQYF TGCAGTGCTAGCCCATCCGGGACTAGCGGGAGCGAGTTGATCGGCACAGATACGCAGTATTTT TRBJ2-3 TRBV20-1 TRBD2 .
CASSFPSGNFSYEQYF TGTGCCAGCAGTTTTCCTAGCGGGAATTTCTCCTACGAGCAGTACTTC TRBJ2-7 TRBV28 TRBD2 few
CATSDRDSQETQYF TGTGCCACCAGTGACCGGGACAGCCAAGAGACCCAGTACTTC TRBJ2-5 TRBV24-1 TRBD1 .
CSVEAGMAKNIQYF TGCAGCGTTGAGGCAGGGATGGCCAAAAACATTCAGTACTTC TRBJ2-4 TRBV29-1 . .
CSVDNSGWNGYGYTF TGCAGCGTTGACAACTCAGGTTGGAATGGCTATGGCTACACCTTC TRBJ1-2 TRBV29-1 . .
CSVELDTVETQYF TGCAGCGTTGAATTAGACACGGTTGAGACCCAGTACTTC TRBJ2-5 TRBV29-1 . few
CAWSQTDTQYF TGTGCCTGGAGTCAGACAGATACGCAGTATTTT TRBJ2-3 TRBV30 . .
CSALWGNGGEQYF TGCAGCGCCTTGTGGGGGAACGGGGGCGAGCAGTACTTC TRBJ2-7 TRBV29-1 . .
CASSLEGGAASFTQYF TGTGCCAGCAGCTTAGAGGGGGGGGCAGCCAGCTTTACGCAGTATTTT TRBJ2-3 TRBV7-8 . few
CASSQKVEQYF TGTGCCAGCAGCCAGAAGGTCGAGCAGTACTTC TRBJ2-7 TRBV6-2/TRBV6-3 . few
CASSQSGGQEQYF TGTGCCAGCAGCCAAAGCGGAGGACAGGAGCAGTACTTC TRBJ2-7 TRBV14 . .
CSARVPLGRGANVLTF TGCAGTGCTAGAGTTCCCCTTGGGAGAGGGGCCAACGTCCTGACTTTC TRBJ2-6 TRBV20-1 . .